Below, 23 T cell receptor beta chains from the same sample are listed, as sequenced in a study of T cells expressing NK-cell markers. From the 5' RACE reads, TCRdb lists one entry per CDR3 protein and no DNA. Recorded for this sample: 120,000 to 150,000 distinct CDR3 sequences. Sequencing was performed on blood T cells: a sorted CD56 or NKG2C T cell subset, CD4+ or CD8+ T cells, or bulk PBMC T cells (not recorded which). These receptor sequences come from a man aged 18 to 29 in good health.

CDR3 loop: CASSHGTGEKDTQYF. The chain links TRBV4-1 to TRBJ2-3; the D gene TCRdb calls, TRBD1, cannot be checked with no DNA. This CDR3 has 15 amino acids. Germline V gene data show CDR1 as MGHRA and CDR2 as YSYEKL.

The chain combines TRBV7-3 with TRBJ2-7; TCRdb selects TRBD2, and the lack of DNA leaves this call unchecked. CDR1 is SGHTA and CDR2 is FQGTGA in the germline V gene. This CDR3 is built from 15 residues. CDR3 residues: CASSLSGLAGEEQYF.

The chain links TRBV9 to TRBJ2-5; TCRdb returns TRBD1, unconfirmable since there is no DNA. The germline CDR1 and CDR2 sequences are SGDLS and YYNGEE. This CDR3 is built from 15 residues. CDR3 protein: CASSVDPGSGETQYF.

V gene TRBV3-1 combines with J gene TRBJ2-5; the TCRdb D gene call, TRBD1, has no DNA to confirm it. Germline assignment: CDR1 LGHDT and CDR2 YNNKEL (reference sequence). The CDR3 consists of 14 residues. CDR3 protein: CASSQGSRVETQYF.

V usage is TRBV3-1 and J usage is TRBJ2-5. There are 14 residues in the CDR3. Germline V gene lookup returns CDR1 LGHDT and CDR2 YNNKEL (reference sequence). The CDR3 loop reads CASSPPNGGETQYF.

The chain links TRBV5-1 to TRBJ2-2; TCRdb designates TRBD1, a call that cannot be tested without DNA. Germline CDR1 reads SGHRS; CDR2 reads YFSETQ. CDR3 length equals 14 residues. CDR3 protein: CASTTGGPTGELFF. Looking up the rest from reference TRBV5-1 and TRBJ2-2 gives the full variable domain: KAGVTQTPRYLIKTRGQQVTLSCSPISGHRSVSWYQQTPGQGLQFLFEYFSETQRNKGNFPGRFSGRQFSNSRSEMNVSTLELGDSALYLCASTTGGPTGELFFGEGSRLTVL.

V usage is TRBV7-9 and J usage is TRBJ2-2; the D call from TCRdb, TRBD2, cannot be confirmed without DNA. This CDR3 region has 12 residues. CDR1 and CDR2 from the germline V gene are SEHNR and FQNEAQ (reference sequence). CDR3 sequence: CASSPPQPRLFF.

This chain connects TRBV11-2 to TRBJ2-4; TCRdb reports TRBD1, a call that lacks DNA to check it against. This CDR3 is 20 amino acids long. Germline-derived CDR1 and CDR2 are SGHAT and FQNNGV. CDR3 loop: CASSPRPGDTSFLAKNIQYF.

J is TRBJ2-4 and V is TRBV28; TCRdb selects TRBD1, and the lack of DNA leaves this call unchecked. CDR1 is MDHEN and CDR2 is SYDVKM in the germline V gene. The CDR3 loop spans 16 amino acids. CDR3 in amino acids: CASSPQPVLAKNIQYF. The entire variable domain, with the rest obtained from reference TRBV28 and TRBJ2-4, is as follows: DVKVTQSSRYLVKRTGEKVFLECVQDMDHENMFWYRQDPGLGLRLIYFSYDVKMKEKGDIPEGYSVSREKKERFSLILESASTNQTSMYLCASSPQPVLAKNIQYFGAGTRLSVL.

V and J are TRBV29-1 and TRBJ2-7; TCRdb's D call, TRBD1, is unchecked because there is no DNA. CDR3 length: 13 residues. CDR1 SQVTM and CDR2 ANQGSEA come from the germline V gene. The CDR3 reads CSVQGPTSYEQYF.

This chain connects TRBV12-3 or TRBV12-4 to TRBJ2-1; there is no DNA to check the TCRdb D call of TRBD2. The CDR3 spans 13 residues. The CDR3: CASSLYKREVQFF.

The chain is built from TRBV29-1 and TRBJ2-1. Germline assignment: CDR1 SQVTM and CDR2 ANQGSEA. The CDR3 loop spans 12 amino acids. CDR3 residues: CSVSSSYNEQFF.

The chain combines TRBV5-1 with TRBJ2-3; TCRdb's D gene call, TRBD1, goes unchecked for lack of DNA. Germline values: CDR1 SGHRS, CDR2 YFSETQ. This CDR3 spans 14 amino acids. Here the CDR3 reads CASSSTGGTDTQYF.

This chain uses TRBV4-3 with TRBJ1-5; TCRdb outputs TRBD1, but without DNA this stays unchecked. The CDR3 covers 15 residues. Germline V lookup: CDR1 LGHNA, CDR2 YSLEER. The CDR3 is CASSLDRRGGQPQHF.

The rearrangement joins TRBV4-2 to TRBJ2-2; the TCRdb call, TRBD2, lacks DNA for checking. Germline loops: CDR1 LGHNA, CDR2 YNFKEQ. The CDR3 has 16 amino acids. CDR3 residues: CASSHRTSENTGELFF.

The chain links TRBV4-3 to TRBJ2-1; absent DNA, TCRdb's TRBD2 call cannot be checked. Germline V gene lookup returns CDR1 LGHNA and CDR2 YSLEER. This CDR3 spans 15 amino acids. The CDR3 loop is CASSQEGGRVHEQFF.

The J gene is TRBJ2-5, the V gene TRBV7-9; TCRdb picks TRBD2, but there is no DNA to check that call. Germline V CDR1 and CDR2: SEHNR, FQNEAQ (reference sequence). CDR3 size: 16 residues. The CDR3 here is CASSLKGGLAQETQYF.

The chain links TRBV6-5 to TRBJ2-7; the TRBD2 assignment by TCRdb is unverifiable without DNA. The CDR3 totals 16 residues. From germline, CDR1 is MNHEY and CDR2 SVGAGI. CDR3 in amino acids: CASSYSGLAVTGEQYF.

The V and J genes are TRBV7-6 and TRBJ2-3; TCRdb selects TRBD2, and the lack of DNA leaves this call unchecked. Per the germline V gene, CDR1 is SGHVS and CDR2 is FNYEAQ. The CDR3 runs to 14 residues. CDR3: CASKAGDGTDTQYF.

The chain employs TRBV18 and TRBJ2-3; the D call from TCRdb, TRBD2, cannot be confirmed without DNA. The CDR3 is made up of 16 amino acids. Germline V gene sequence: CDR1 KGHSH, CDR2 LQKENI. CDR3 region: CASSPGLAGETDTQYF.

This chain uses TRBV27 with TRBJ2-5. CDR3 size: 14 residues. Germline V gene data show CDR1 as MNHEY and CDR2 as SMNVEV (reference sequence). CDR3 residues: CASSLRQNQETQYF.

The chain has TRBV12-3 or TRBV12-4 and TRBJ2-5; absent DNA, TCRdb's TRBD2 call cannot be checked. The CDR3 has 16 residues. The CDR3 here is CASTQRASGIQETQYF.

The chain recombines TRBV12-3 or TRBV12-4 with TRBJ2-4; without DNA, the TCRdb call of TRBD1 cannot be checked. The CDR3 totals 14 residues. CDR3 loop: CASSLGLGRNIQYF.